This TCR beta chain was obtained from a study of cytomegalovirus exposure and HLA in healthy donors. Regarding the study as a whole: Per published accounts, TCR beta sequences correctly predicted the HLA-A and HLA-B alleles of most subjects.

On this clone: What it binds is not known. This CDR3 is also generated by other DNA sequences in the sample.

J gave up 4 bases and V 3 bases, and 3 bases lay outside the gene matches. The CDR3 has 14 residues. CDR1 is LNHDA, CDR2 SQIVND, per germline (reference sequence). PCR employed 60 Vbeta and 13 Jbeta primers. TCRdb's copy holds only in-frame clones and misses some; the assay was immunoSEQ multiplex PCR. In the table there are roughly 130,000 clones, about two thirds of which are singletons. The source is a woman aged 55-69 years in good health and CMV-seropositive. The rearrangement uses TRBV19 and TRBJ2-7; the match to TRBD1 covers 10 bases. The material sequenced was PBMCs. CDR3 sequence (DNA): TGTGCCAGTAGTATCGGGACAGGGGTGTACGAGCAGTACTTC. Protein: CASSIGTGVYEQYF.